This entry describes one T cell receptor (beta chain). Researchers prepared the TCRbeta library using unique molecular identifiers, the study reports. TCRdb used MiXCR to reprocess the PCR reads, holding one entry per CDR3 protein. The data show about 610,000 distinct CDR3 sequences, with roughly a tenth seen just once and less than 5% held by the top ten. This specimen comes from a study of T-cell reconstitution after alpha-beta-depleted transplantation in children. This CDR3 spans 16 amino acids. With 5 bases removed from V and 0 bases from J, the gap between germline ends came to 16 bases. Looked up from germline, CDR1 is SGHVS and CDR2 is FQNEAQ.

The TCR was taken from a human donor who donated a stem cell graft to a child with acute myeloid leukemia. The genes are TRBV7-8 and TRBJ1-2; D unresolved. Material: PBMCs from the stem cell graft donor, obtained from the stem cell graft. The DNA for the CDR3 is TGTGCCAGCAGCCATTCAAACCCCGGAGCTAACTATGGCTACACCTTC. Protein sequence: CASSHSNPGANYGYTF.